These 21 T cell receptor beta chains came from one sample sequenced in a study of T cells in Graves' hyperthyroidism and ophthalmopathy. Amplified TCR beta CDR3 regions derived from RNA transcripts. The HTBI primer set drove a first-round RT-PCR of the TCR CDR3. In TCRdb, the multiplex PCR reads were re-called with MiXCR into one record per CDR3 protein. The sample yields 340,000 or so distinct CDR3 sequences, roughly 15% seen once. The sequencing sample was made of blood. All receptors derive from a man aged 25-40 years with Graves' hyperthyroidism.

This clonotype was counted many times. V and J are TRBV6-1 and TRBJ2-1; 8 bases align to TRBD1. This CDR3 is 12 amino acids long. Trimming cost V 6 bases and J 10 bases; bases outside gene matches: 5. Germline lookup yields CDR1 MNHNS and CDR2 SASEGT. The chain's CDR3 is CASSLTGEEQFF. As DNA, the CDR3 is TGTGCCAGCAGCCTGACAGGGGAAGAGCAGTTCTTC.

This sequence joins TRBV19 and TRBJ1-2; 8 bases map to TRBD1. This CDR3 has 15 amino acids. CDR1 LNHDA and CDR2 SQIVND come from the germline V gene (reference sequence). J was trimmed by 2 bases and V by 1 base; bases with no gene match: 3. In DNA, the CDR3 is TGTGCCAGTAGTATAGCGGGACAGGAGAACTATGGCTACACCTTC. The encoded protein is CASSIAGQENYGYTF.

The rearrangement joins TRBV9 to TRBJ2-5; TRBD2 agrees at 13 bases. The germline CDR1 and CDR2 sequences are SGDLS and YYNGEE. CDR3 length: 14 residues. V shed 3 bases, J shed 5 bases, and the junction held 1 base outside the gene matches. CDR3 loop: CASSATSGGETQYF. In nucleotides, the CDR3 is TGTGCCAGCAGCGCGACTAGCGGGGGGGAGACCCAGTACTTC.

This clonotype was recorded many times. The rearrangement uses TRBV6-1 and TRBJ2-3; D possibly uses TRBD1 or TRBD2 (6 bases each). Trimming pared 6 bases from V and 11 bases from J, leaving 33 bases between. Germline CDR1 and CDR2: MNHNS and SASEGT. The CDR3 loop spans 18 amino acids. This CDR3 is CASSPRGHRDGGLMEQYF. CDR3 nucleotides: TGTGCCAGCAGCCCACGGGGACACCGGGACGGGGGCTTGATGGAGCAGTATTTT.

Notes on this clonotype: Since the CDR3 does not end with the conserved phenylalanine or tryptophan, this likely comes from a read error. This rearrangement joins TRBV6-9 to TRBJ1-1; a weak D match, TRBD1 (5 bases). Trimming shortened V by 5 bases and J by 5 bases, and 6 bases separated the two germline ends. The CDR3 consists of 11 residues. CDR1 and CDR2 from the germline V gene are MNHGY and SVAAGI. The CDR3, as DNA: TGTGCCAGCAGTGGGGGGACTGAAGCTTTCTCT. Residues: CASSGGTEAFS.

Ten or more counts support this clonotype. The chain uses TRBV6-1 and TRBJ1-1; D not certain. V lost 7 bases, J lost 4 bases, and 13 bases lay in between. The CDR3 loop spans 13 amino acids. Germline V gene data show CDR1 as MNHNS and CDR2 as SASEGT. CDR3 in DNA: TGTGCCAGCACTCAAGGCCTACGCACTGAAGCTTTCTTT. Residues: CASTQGLRTEAFF.

This clonotype showed up just a few times. The rearrangement joins TRBV11-3 to TRBJ2-7; a weak D match, TRBD1 (6 bases). This CDR3 region has 14 residues. The germline V gene encodes CDR1 SGHNT and CDR2 YENEEA. The V end lost 1 base, the J end lost 3 bases, and 10 bases lay between the germline ends. The CDR3 sequence: CASSLARGDYEQYF. Written as DNA, the CDR3 is TGTGCCAGCAGCTTAGCCAGGGGAGACTACGAGCAGTACTTC.

The gene calls are TRBV20-1 and TRBJ2-7; 12 bases are a match to TRBD2. Germline V gives CDR1 DFQATT, CDR2 SNEGSKA (reference sequence). J was trimmed by 4 bases and V by 5 bases; bases with no gene match: 18. This CDR3 is 18 amino acids long. The DNA for the CDR3 is TGCAGTGCTTCCCGCTGGACTAGCGGGGCCTTTGGGGTATACGAGCAGTACTTC. This sequence encodes CSASRWTSGAFGVYEQYF.

The CDR3 protein is CASSQGTVNTGELFF. For the CDR3, the DNA is TGCGCCAGCAGCCAAGGGACAGTGAACACCGGGGAGCTGTTTTTT. This sequence joins TRBV4-1 and TRBJ2-2, with D possibly being TRBD1 (6 bases). Trimming took 1 base from V and 1 from J, leaving 7 bases between them. Germline CDR1 is MGHRA and CDR2 is YSYEKL. The CDR3 length is 15 residues.

There are many counts of this clonotype. The chain is built from TRBV12-3 or TRBV12-4 and TRBJ2-7, with D perhaps matching TRBD1 or TRBD2 (5 bases each). The length of the CDR3 is 14 residues. The V end was cut by 6 bases, the J end by 2 bases, with 14 bases between. Here the CDR3 DNA reads TGTGCCAGCAGCCCTGAGATGGGGGCCTACGAGCAGTACTTC. It specifies CASSPEMGAYEQYF.

As for this clonotype: This may come from a read error, since a much larger clone is one base off. This chain uses TRBV4-1 with TRBJ1-5; D is possibly TRBD1 (6 bases). CDR3 size: 14 residues. Germline CDR1 is MGHRA and CDR2 is YSYEKL. CDR3 loop: CASSQVVGARARHF. CDR3 bases: TGTGCCAGCAGCCAAGTTGTGGGGGCAAGGGCCCGGCATTTT.

This clonotype came up many times. The chain recombines TRBV20-1 with TRBJ1-3; 10 nucleotides line up with TRBD1. Trimming at V came to 5 bases and at J to 4 bases, leaving 11 bases not matched to a gene. The length of the CDR3 is 16 residues. Germline V lookup: CDR1 DFQATT, CDR2 SNEGSKA (reference sequence). The CDR3 sequence is CSASERGQGTGNTIYF. CDR3 in DNA: TGCAGTGCTTCGGAGAGGGGACAGGGGACAGGAAACACCATATATTTT.

The chain has TRBV12-3 or TRBV12-4 and TRBJ2-1, with D possibly TRBD2 on 7 matching bases. The V end was cut by 6 bases, the J end by 9 bases, with 18 bases between. The CDR3 extends over 14 amino acids. The chain's CDR3 is CASRWGGAGAEQFF. The CDR3 region has the DNA TGTGCCAGCAGGTGGGGGGGGGCTGGGGCTGAGCAGTTCTTC.

This clonotype has a count of ten or more. This sequence joins TRBV28 and TRBJ2-4; the D gene is possibly TRBD1 (6 bases). Per the germline V gene, CDR1 is MDHEN and CDR2 is SYDVKM. V lost 2 bases, J lost 2 bases, and 10 bases lay in between. This CDR3 has 15 residues. The CDR3 bases are TGTGCCAGCAGTTTAGGGGACACTACCAAAAACATTCAGTACTTC. This translates into CASSLGDTTKNIQYF.

This clonotype was counted a few times. The chain carries TRBV29-1 and TRBJ2-5; D not certain. The CDR3 spans 13 residues. Germline values: CDR1 SQVTM, CDR2 ANQGSEA. Trimming left V 6 bases short and J 5 bases short, with 16 bases between. The CDR3 spells CSVETGDRETQYF. In DNA, the CDR3 is TGCAGCGTCGAGACGGGTGATAGGGAGACCCAGTACTTC.

This clonotype was seen many times. The chain couples TRBV11-2 to TRBJ2-1, with 9 nucleotides matching TRBD1. From germline, CDR1 is SGHAT and CDR2 FQNNGV. The CDR3 consists of 16 residues. After removal of 5 bases from V and 7 bases from J, the junction contained 12 bases not matched to a gene. The CDR3 sequence is CASSHEKGQGSNEQFF. Here the CDR3 DNA reads TGTGCCAGCAGCCATGAGAAAGGACAGGGGAGTAATGAGCAGTTCTTC.

This rearrangement joins TRBV10-1 to TRBJ2-1, with D tentatively TRBD1 (6 bases). Germline lookup yields CDR1 WNHNN and CDR2 SYGVQD (reference sequence). Trimming shortened V by 8 bases and J by 6 bases, and 14 bases separated the two germline ends. The length of the CDR3 is 13 residues. CDR3 sequence reads: CASGARGGNEQFF. Here the CDR3 DNA reads TGCGCCAGCGGTGCGCGAGGGGGCAATGAGCAGTTCTTC.

This clonotype was seen repeatedly, ten times or more. J is TRBJ2-7 and V is TRBV5-1, with TRBD2 as a possible D gene (9 bases). V was shortened by 2 bases and J by 2 bases, with 20 bases between the two germline ends. Germline V gene lookup returns CDR1 SGHRS and CDR2 YFSETQ. This CDR3 has 17 amino acids. CDR3 sequence (DNA): TGCGCCAGCAGCTTAGGGACAGGTTCTAGCGGGACCTACGAGCAGTACTTC. It is translated as CASSLGTGSSGTYEQYF.

This clonotype appeared many times. The chain combines TRBV5-1 with TRBJ2-3; D unresolved. Germline V gene sequence: CDR1 SGHRS, CDR2 YFSETQ. This CDR3 region has 13 residues. Between the trimmed V and J ends, which lost 0 bases and 4 bases, there was a span of 6 bases. The CDR3 sequence is CASSLAASDTQYF. The CDR3, as DNA: TGCGCCAGCAGCTTGGCCGCTTCAGATACGCAGTATTTT.

At least ten counts were recorded for this clonotype. V is TRBV24-1 and J is TRBJ1-1; TRBD1 matches 9 bases. Losses at the gene ends were 0 bases for V and 1 base for J; bases not matched to a gene: 5. The CDR3 loop spans 17 amino acids. CDR1 is KGHDR, CDR2 SFDVKD, per germline. The chain's CDR3 is CATSDLQGQGTNTEAFF. CDR3 sequence (DNA): TGTGCCACCAGTGATTTGCAAGGACAGGGGACGAACACTGAAGCTTTCTTT.

Concerning this clonotype itself: A read error may produce the germline difference seen at one junction end. The chain employs TRBV12-3 or TRBV12-4 and TRBJ2-7, with 16 bases fitting TRBD2. This CDR3 region has 16 residues. The CDR3 DNA sequence: TGTGCCTGCAGGGGACTAGCGGGAGGGACCTCCTACGAGCAGTACTTC. Its protein is CACRGLAGGTSYEQYF.